This T cell receptor beta chain was documented in a study of blood T cells in healthy people across ages (dated by TCRdb to between 2014 and 2017). Context from the whole study: In model experiments, template switching captured roughly one uniquely barcoded TCR beta cDNA molecule for every two T cells. Using deep sequencing normalized with unique cDNA molecular identifiers, the study measured how TCR beta repertoire diversity changes with age. To avoid experimental bias, donors of different ages were spread randomly across the sequencing lanes. Four age groups were formed from the donors: young (average approximately 15 years), middle-aged (approximately 40), aged (around 68) and long-lived (less than 85). The study analyzed two additional independent replicas of 1 million unique cDNA reads from the same blood draw for two donors, one aged 18 to 29 and one aged 80 or older.

Points on this clonotype: Its antigen remains undetermined. Per-base quality was not reported, and no clone a single base away is much larger than it.

Broader findings and caveats from the paper: Observed TCR beta diversity correlated strongly with the percentage of naive T cells measured by flow cytometry. Because donor CMV infection status was unknown, age-related changes in expanded clonotypes were potentially confounded. As age increased, observed TCR beta diversity per million T cells dropped in a roughly linear way, and a significant reduction was already evident by age 40. Since profiling was done on bulk unsorted PBMCs, naive and antigen-experienced compartments could not be conclusively compared. Compared with the aged group, more naive CD4+ T cells, fewer expanded clones and increased TCR diversity were shown by the long-lived group, suggesting age selection. Estimates of total diversity based on one million sequenced T cells were considered lower bounds and underestimates.

Library construction relied on 5' RACE. The instrument was an Illumina HiSeq 2500. A second roughly 6 to 12 cycle PCR used a sample-barcoded 5' primer and a J-beta primer mix. A template-switch 5' adaptor carrying 12 random nucleotides introduced a unique molecular identifier onto each TCR beta cDNA molecule. Each sample yielded at least 2.5 million CDR3-containing paired-end reads. The Mint cDNA synthesis kit, primed by a TRBC-specific oligonucleotide, was used to synthesize first-strand cDNA from all RNA. After uracil-DNA glycosylase treatment, a first 18-cycle PCR used universal primers M1SS and BC2_uni_R on all cDNA. In the source study's methods: Normalization of each sample was performed by random selection of 1 million high-quality reads, each carrying a distinct molecular identifier. Reads sharing molecular identifiers were discarded rather than binned into consensus sequences. MiTCR, with a Q25 quality threshold and the strictest error-elimination algorithm, was used for CDR3 identification, clonotype clustering and error correction. A nonparametric unseen species model with Euler transformation was used to estimate lower-bound total TCR beta diversity. Clones were called with MiXCR by TCRdb after fastp trimmed the public reads at Q25, and only in-frame beta chains were retained. Rows are unified per CDR3 protein, each entry keeping the most common DNA and genes. The V and J calls follow TCRdb's processing rather than the paper's. This sample holds approximately 600,000 distinct CDR3 sequences; under 65% were observed only once. The ten most abundant clones make up roughly 34% of the sample.

The approximately 39 donors, aged about 6 to 90 years, were systemically healthy Caucasian individuals from Russia. Each donor gave around 9.9 milliliters of peripheral blood, collected into EDTA-treated Vacutainer tubes. Ficoll-Paque density-gradient centrifugation was used to isolate PBMCs, with at least 6.5 million obtained per sample. Trizol reagent was used to extract total RNA from the PBMCs, yielding at least 6 micrograms per sample. For every donor, flow cytometry on a PBMC aliquot measured the percentage of naive CD45RAhigh/CD27high T cells. Inclusive of the bounding cysteine and phenylalanine, the CDR3 is 13 residues long. Only CDR3 DNA is held: 39 bases, read in frame from base 1. Trimming removed 6 bases from V and 4 bases from J, leaving 12 bases between the germline ends. The germline V gene specifies SNHLY as CDR1 and FYNNEI as CDR2.

Sample: blood. This TCR came from a man aged 55 to 69 in good health. Recombination joined TRBV2 with TRBJ1-2; the D segment cannot be called with confidence. Read as DNA, the sequence is TGTGCCAGCAGAGTTGGACGGCCCTATGGCTACACCTTC. Its protein product is CASRVGRPYGYTF. Outside the CDR3, residues come from the reference TRBV2 and TRBJ1-2 proteins, so the full variable domain is: EPEVTQTPSHQVTQMGQEVILRCVPISNHLYFYWYRQILGQKVEFLVSFYNNEISEKSEIFDDQFSVERPDGSNFTLKIRSTKLEDSAMYFCASRVGRPYGYTFGSGTRLTVV.